Shown below are 20 T cell receptor beta chains from a single sample sequenced in a study of human T cells and chemical hapten exposure. The authors' total RNA extraction used unfractionated whole blood. MiXCR, run by TCRdb on the 5' RACE reads, gives a single entry per CDR3 protein. Here the sample spans under 150,000 distinct CDR3 sequences, 15% to 20% being singletons. The receptors here all came from a human donor in good health.

This chain uses TRBV20-1 with TRBJ2-7; no definite D call. This CDR3 comprises 14 residues. V dropped 5 bases and J dropped 0 bases, with 14 bases sitting between them. The germline CDR1 and CDR2 sequences are DFQATT and SNEGSKA (reference sequence). The CDR3 DNA follows: TGCAGTGCTGGGCCCGAGACTCACTCCTACGAGCAGTACTTC. Protein sequence: CSAGPETHSYEQYF.

The chain joins TRBV3-1 to TRBJ2-1, with TRBD1 identical over 7 bases. CDR1 and CDR2 (germline): LGHDT, YNNKEL (reference sequence). The CDR3 spans 13 residues. Trimming took 3 bases from V and 9 from J; bases not matched to a gene: 5. CDR3 sequence reads: CASSQQGVIEQFF. CDR3 in DNA: TGTGCCAGCAGCCAGCAGGGGGTGATTGAGCAGTTCTTC.

This chain joins TRBV4-1 and TRBJ2-4; TRBD1 might be the D (6 bases). Trimming stripped 4 bases from V and 0 bases from J, with 13 bases between. Germline V gene sequence: CDR1 MGHRA, CDR2 YSYEKL. The CDR3 consists of 16 residues. The CDR3 region is CASSPHRASAKNIQYF. The CDR3 DNA sequence: TGCGCCAGCAGCCCTCACAGGGCCTCAGCCAAAAACATTCAGTACTTC.

This clonotype occurred a few times. The genes are TRBV6-2 or TRBV6-3 and TRBJ1-3; 7 bases line up with TRBD1. The CDR3 contains 18 residues. Germline-derived CDR1 and CDR2 are MNHEY and SVGEGT. J gave up 0 bases and V 6 bases, and 14 bases lay outside the gene matches. The CDR3 DNA follows: TGTGCCAGCAGCTCTGCCCGGGGACAGCTGCTCTCTGGAAACACCATATATTTT. Translating gives CASSSARGQLLSGNTIYF.

This clonotype was seen once. The rearrangement uses TRBV7-9 and TRBJ1-4; D not certain. The CDR3 is made up of 15 amino acids. V lost 4 bases, J lost 0 bases, and 9 bases lay in between. Per the germline V gene, CDR1 is SEHNR and CDR2 is FQNEAQ (reference sequence). DNA for the CDR3: TGTGCCAGCAGCTCCGGGCCCACAACTAATGAAAAACTGTTTTTT. Translation: CASSSGPTTNEKLFF.

This sequence joins TRBV28 and TRBJ2-5, with D maybe TRBD2 (5 bases). Germline V gene lookup returns CDR1 MDHEN and CDR2 SYDVKM. V lost 7 bases and J lost 7, with 22 bases in between. The CDR3 has 15 amino acids. This chain's CDR3 is CASTPRLFRRGTQYF. CDR3 coding DNA: TGTGCCAGCACTCCTCGCTTGTTCCGCCGGGGGACCCAGTACTTC.

This clonotype turned up a few times. The chain has TRBV29-1 and TRBJ1-1, with a possible D match to TRBD1 (6 bases). CDR1 is SQVTM and CDR2 is ANQGSEA in the germline V gene. The CDR3 is made up of 14 amino acids. V was pared by 5 bases and J by 5 bases, with 18 bases between. The CDR3 nucleotides are TGCAGCGTTACTCGGGGCCCAGGGGAGACTGAAGCTTTCTTT. This encodes CSVTRGPGETEAFF. The entire variable domain, with the rest obtained from reference TRBV29-1 and TRBJ1-1, is as follows: SAVISQKPSRDICQRGTSLTIQCQVDSQVTMMFWYRQQPGQSLTLIATANQGSEATYESGFVIDKFPISRPNLTFSTLTVSNMSPEDSSIYLCSVTRGPGETEAFFGQGTRLTVV.

This clonotype occurred a few times. The rearrangement links TRBV6-1 to TRBJ2-3, with TRBD1 matching over 7 bases. The CDR3 length is 14 residues. Germline V gene sequence: CDR1 MNHNS, CDR2 SASEGT. V shed 6 bases, J shed 3 bases, and the junction held 6 bases outside the gene matches. The CDR3 bases are TGTGCCAGCAGCAAACAGGGGTCGACAGATACGCAGTATTTT. Translated, it gives CASSKQGSTDTQYF.

The chain uses TRBV19 and TRBJ1-5, with a weak D call TRBD1 (6 bases). V was clipped by 3 bases and J by 3 bases, with 12 bases between them. Per germline, CDR1 LNHDA and CDR2 SQIVND (reference sequence). The CDR3 extends over 15 amino acids. The CDR3 here is CASSMIQGFNQPQHF. For the CDR3, the DNA is TGTGCCAGTAGTATGATACAGGGATTCAATCAGCCCCAGCATTTT.

The CDR3 region is CSAGLAGAQETQYF. CDR3 coding DNA: TGCAGCGCTGGACTAGCGGGAGCCCAAGAGACCCAGTACTTC. The V call is TRBV29-1, the J call TRBJ2-5; 13 positions agree with TRBD2. Per germline, CDR1 SQVTM and CDR2 ANQGSEA. The CDR3 loop spans 14 amino acids. Losses at the gene ends were 7 bases for V and 1 base for J; bases not matched to a gene: 3.

This clonotype was seen more than once but under ten times. The chain carries TRBV4-2 and TRBJ2-3; D is perhaps TRBD1 (6 bases). V was pared by 0 bases and J by 4 bases, with 11 bases between. The CDR3 runs 15 residues. CDR1 is LGHNA and CDR2 is YNFKEQ in the germline V gene. This chain's CDR3 is CASSQDHRVADTQYF. The CDR3 nucleotides read TGTGCCAGCAGCCAAGATCACAGGGTGGCAGATACGCAGTATTTT.

Points on this clonotype: The junction does not match germline at one end; this may be a read error. The V call is TRBV4-1, the J call TRBJ2-1; D not certain. This CDR3 region has 13 residues. CDR1 MGHRA and CDR2 YSYEKL come from the germline V gene. The CDR3 coding sequence is TGCGCCAGCAGCCAAGGCAGCAACTATGAGAAGTTCTTC. Translated, it gives CASSQGSNYEKFF.

The rearrangement joins TRBV30 to TRBJ2-4, with TRBD1 matching over 7 bases. V shed 1 base, J shed 5 bases, and the junction held 11 bases outside the gene matches. This CDR3 has 16 residues. Germline CDR1 reads GTSNPN; CDR2 reads SVGIG (reference sequence). The CDR3 sequence is CAWSGGTDFPENIQYF. The CDR3 nucleotides are TGTGCCTGGAGTGGGGGGACAGATTTTCCCGAAAACATTCAGTACTTC.

This clonotype was found a few times. The rearrangement links TRBV27 to TRBJ2-7; tentatively, D is TRBD1 (6 bases). With 6 bases removed from V and 5 bases from J, the gap between germline ends came to 14 bases. CDR1 MNHEY and CDR2 SMNVEV come from the germline V gene (reference sequence). The CDR3 spans 13 residues. The CDR3 DNA follows: TGTGCCAGCAGCTCTTCCAGGGGTAACGAGCAGTACTTC. Translated: CASSSSRGNEQYF.

Only a few counts were recorded for this clonotype. This rearrangement joins TRBV20-1 to TRBJ2-1, with no clear D. Trimming pared 3 bases from V and 0 bases from J, leaving 6 bases between. The CDR3 length is 13 residues. The germline V gene encodes CDR1 DFQATT and CDR2 SNEGSKA (reference sequence). CDR3 in DNA: TGCAGTGCTAGTTCCACCTCCTACAATGAGCAGTTCTTC. Translation: CSASSTSYNEQFF.

This clonotype came up many times. The V and J genes are TRBV29-1 and TRBJ1-3; D may be TRBD1 (5 bases). CDR1 is SQVTM, CDR2 ANQGSEA, per germline. The CDR3 has 14 amino acids. Trimming took off 8 bases at V and 0 bases at J, with 14 bases between the two ends. The CDR3 is CSTRDANSGNTIYF. CDR3 bases: TGCAGCACCCGGGACGCGAACTCTGGAAACACCATATATTTT.

This clonotype was picked up a small number of times. V gene TRBV3-1 combines with J gene TRBJ1-1; D is unclear. The V end was cut by 3 bases, the J end by 1 base, with 9 bases between. The germline gives CDR1 LGHDT, CDR2 YNNKEL (reference sequence). The CDR3 is made up of 14 amino acids. CDR3 protein: CASSQGFWNTEAFF. In DNA, the CDR3 is TGTGCCAGCAGCCAGGGCTTCTGGAACACTGAAGCTTTCTTT.

The chain is built from TRBV11-1 and TRBJ1-2; D gene uncertain. CDR3 length: 14 residues. Trimming removed 1 base at V and 5 bases at J, with 11 bases between. CDR1 and CDR2 from the germline V gene are SGHAT and FQDESV (reference sequence). CDR3 nucleotide sequence: TGTGCCAGCAGCTTAGGCAGGCTGAAGTATGGCTACACCTTC. Its translation: CASSLGRLKYGYTF.

V and J are TRBV6-2 or TRBV6-3 and TRBJ1-1; weak D call: TRBD1 (6 bases). Germline V CDR1 and CDR2: MNHEY, SVGEGT. The CDR3 loop spans 14 amino acids. Between the trimmed V and J ends, which lost 2 bases and 5 bases, there was a span of 12 bases. The CDR3: CASSYGGTGTEAFF. CDR3 DNA sequence: TGTGCCAGCAGTTACGGCGGAACAGGGACTGAAGCTTTCTTT.

A word on this clonotype: A much larger clonotype is one base distant, so this may be a read error. The gene calls are TRBV2 and TRBJ2-3; D gene uncertain. The CDR3 totals 11 residues. The V gene lost 2 bases and the J gene lost 4 bases, with 1 base spanning the gap. The germline V gene has CDR1 SNHLY and CDR2 FYNNEI. CDR3 coding DNA: TGTGCCAGCAGTGAACCAGATACGCAGTATTTT. Protein sequence: CASSEPDTQYF.